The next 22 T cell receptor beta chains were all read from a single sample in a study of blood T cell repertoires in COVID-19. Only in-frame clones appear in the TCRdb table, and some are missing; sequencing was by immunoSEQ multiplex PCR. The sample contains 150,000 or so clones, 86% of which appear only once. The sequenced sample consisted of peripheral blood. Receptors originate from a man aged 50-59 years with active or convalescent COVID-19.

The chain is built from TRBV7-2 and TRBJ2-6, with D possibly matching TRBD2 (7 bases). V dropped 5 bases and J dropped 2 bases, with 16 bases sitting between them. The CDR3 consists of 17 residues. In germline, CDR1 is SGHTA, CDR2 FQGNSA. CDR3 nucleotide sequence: TGTGCCAGCAGCCTCAGGCGGGGGCGCCCTGGGGCCAACGTCCTGACTTTC. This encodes CASSLRRGRPGANVLTF.

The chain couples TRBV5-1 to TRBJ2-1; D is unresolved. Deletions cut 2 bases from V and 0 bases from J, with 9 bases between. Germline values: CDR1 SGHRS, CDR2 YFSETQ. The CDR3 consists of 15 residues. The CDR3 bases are TGCGCCAGCAGCTTCACAGACGGCTCCTACAATGAGCAGTTCTTC. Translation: CASSFTDGSYNEQFF.

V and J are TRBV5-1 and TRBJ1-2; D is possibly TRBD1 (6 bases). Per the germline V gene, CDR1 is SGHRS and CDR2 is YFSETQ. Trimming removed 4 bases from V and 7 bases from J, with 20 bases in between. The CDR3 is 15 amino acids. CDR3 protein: CASSASGTSASGYTF. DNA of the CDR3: TGCGCCAGCAGCGCTTCCGGGACATCGGCCTCTGGCTACACCTTC.

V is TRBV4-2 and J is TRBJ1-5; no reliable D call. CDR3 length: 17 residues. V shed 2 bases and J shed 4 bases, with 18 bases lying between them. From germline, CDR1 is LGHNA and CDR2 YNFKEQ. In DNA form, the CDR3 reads TGTGCCAGCAGCCAAATAGCTTGGGAGGGAGGTAATCAGCCCCAGCATTTT. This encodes CASSQIAWEGGNQPQHF.

The CDR3 reads CASLPGQYTEAFF. CDR3 bases: TGTGCCAGCTTACCGGGACAATACACTGAAGCTTTCTTT. The genes are TRBV12-3 or TRBV12-4 and TRBJ1-1; tentative D call: TRBD1 (6 bases). Deletions cut 8 bases from V and 3 bases from J, with 13 bases between. The CDR3 covers 13 residues.

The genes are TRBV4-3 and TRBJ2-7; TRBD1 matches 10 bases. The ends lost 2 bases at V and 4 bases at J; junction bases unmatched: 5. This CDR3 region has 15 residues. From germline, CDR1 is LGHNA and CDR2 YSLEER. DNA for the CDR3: TGCGCCAGCAGCCAAAGGACAGGGGGAATTTACGAGCAGTACTTC. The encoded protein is CASSQRTGGIYEQYF.

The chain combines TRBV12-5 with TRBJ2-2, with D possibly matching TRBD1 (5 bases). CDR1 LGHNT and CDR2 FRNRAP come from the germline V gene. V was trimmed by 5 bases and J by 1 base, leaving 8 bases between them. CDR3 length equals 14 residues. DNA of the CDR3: TGTGCTAGTGGTGACAGTGTGAACACCGGGGAGCTGTTTTTT. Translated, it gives CASGDSVNTGELFF.

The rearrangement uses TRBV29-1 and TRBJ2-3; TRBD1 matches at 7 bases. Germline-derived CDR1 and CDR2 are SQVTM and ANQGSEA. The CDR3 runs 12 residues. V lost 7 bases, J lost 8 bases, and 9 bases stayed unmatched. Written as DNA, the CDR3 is TGCAGCGCGACAATAGGGGGCCCTACGCAGTATTTT. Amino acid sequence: CSATIGGPTQYF.

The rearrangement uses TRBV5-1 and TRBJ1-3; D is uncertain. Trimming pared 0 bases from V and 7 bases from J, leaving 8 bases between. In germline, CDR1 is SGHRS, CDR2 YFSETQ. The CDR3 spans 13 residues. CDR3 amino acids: CASSLGPRNTIYF. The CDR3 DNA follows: TGCGCCAGCAGCTTGGGCCCCAGGAACACCATATATTTT.

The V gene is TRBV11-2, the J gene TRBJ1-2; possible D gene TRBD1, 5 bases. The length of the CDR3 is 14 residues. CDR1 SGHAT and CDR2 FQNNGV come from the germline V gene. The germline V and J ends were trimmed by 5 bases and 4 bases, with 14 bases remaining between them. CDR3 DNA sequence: TGTGCCAGCAGCATCGGCCACAGGACCTATGGCTACACCTTC. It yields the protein CASSIGHRTYGYTF.

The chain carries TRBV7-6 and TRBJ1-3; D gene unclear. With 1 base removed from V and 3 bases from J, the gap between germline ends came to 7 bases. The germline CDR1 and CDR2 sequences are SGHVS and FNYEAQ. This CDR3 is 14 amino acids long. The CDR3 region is CASSLGGRGNTIYF. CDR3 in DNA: TGTGCCAGCAGCTTAGGAGGGCGTGGAAACACCATATATTTT.

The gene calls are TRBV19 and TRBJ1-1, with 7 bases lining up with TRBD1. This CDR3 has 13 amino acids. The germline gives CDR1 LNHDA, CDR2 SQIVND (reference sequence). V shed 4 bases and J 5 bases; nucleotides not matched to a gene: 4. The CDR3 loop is CASSRDRETEAFF. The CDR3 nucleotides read TGTGCCAGTAGTAGAGACAGGGAAACTGAAGCTTTCTTT.

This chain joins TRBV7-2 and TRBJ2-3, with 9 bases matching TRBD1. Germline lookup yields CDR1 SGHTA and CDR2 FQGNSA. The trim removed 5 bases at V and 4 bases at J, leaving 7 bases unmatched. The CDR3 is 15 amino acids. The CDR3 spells CASSPRDRVADTQYF. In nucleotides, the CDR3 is TGTGCCAGCAGCCCCCGGGACAGGGTTGCAGATACGCAGTATTTT.

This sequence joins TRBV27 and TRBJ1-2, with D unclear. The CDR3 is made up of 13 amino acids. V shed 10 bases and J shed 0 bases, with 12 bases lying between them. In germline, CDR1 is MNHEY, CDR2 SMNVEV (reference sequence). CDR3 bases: TGTGCCACTGGGCCGGCAGCTAACTATGGCTACACCTTC. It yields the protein CATGPAANYGYTF.

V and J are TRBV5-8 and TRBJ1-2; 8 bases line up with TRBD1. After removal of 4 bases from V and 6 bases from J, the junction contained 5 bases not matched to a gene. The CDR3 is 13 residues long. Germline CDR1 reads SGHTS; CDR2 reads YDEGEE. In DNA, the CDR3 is TGTGCCAGCAGCCCTCGGACAGGGAATGGCTACACCTTC. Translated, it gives CASSPRTGNGYTF.

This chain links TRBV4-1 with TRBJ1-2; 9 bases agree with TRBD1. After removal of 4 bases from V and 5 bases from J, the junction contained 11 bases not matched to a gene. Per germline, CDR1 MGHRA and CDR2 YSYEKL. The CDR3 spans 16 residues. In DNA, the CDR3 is TGCGCCAGCAGCCTCTCTGGGTCCGGGACAGGGTATGGCTACACCTTC. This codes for CASSLSGSGTGYGYTF.

DNA for the CDR3: TGTGCCAGCAGCTTAGCAGCGGGAGGGTACGATGAGCAGTTCTTC. Its translation: CASSLAAGGYDEQFF. This chain uses TRBV11-3 with TRBJ2-1; TRBD2 agrees at 10 bases. This CDR3 is 15 amino acids long. Germline V gene lookup returns CDR1 SGHNT and CDR2 YENEEA. The ends lost 1 base at V and 8 bases at J; junction bases unmatched: 5.

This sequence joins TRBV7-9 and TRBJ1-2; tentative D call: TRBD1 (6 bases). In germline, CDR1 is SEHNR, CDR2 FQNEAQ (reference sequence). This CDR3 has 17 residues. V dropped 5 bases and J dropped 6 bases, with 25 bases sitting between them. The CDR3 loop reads CASSPEGSRQVRDGYTF. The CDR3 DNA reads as TGTGCCAGCAGCCCCGAGGGATCCAGACAGGTTCGGGATGGCTACACCTTC.

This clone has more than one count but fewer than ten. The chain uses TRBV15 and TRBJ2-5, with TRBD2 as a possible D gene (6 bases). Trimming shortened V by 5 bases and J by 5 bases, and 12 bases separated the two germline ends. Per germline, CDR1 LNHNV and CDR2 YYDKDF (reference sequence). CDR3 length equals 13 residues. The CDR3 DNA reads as TGTGCCACCAGCCTCCGGGACTTGGAGACCCAGTACTTC. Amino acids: CATSLRDLETQYF. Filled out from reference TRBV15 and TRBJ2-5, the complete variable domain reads DAMVIQNPRYQVTQFGKPVTLSCSQTLNHNVMYWYQQKSSQAPKLLFHYYDKDFNNEADTPDNFQSRRPNTSFCFLDIRSPGLGDTAMYLCATSLRDLETQYFGPGTRLLVL.

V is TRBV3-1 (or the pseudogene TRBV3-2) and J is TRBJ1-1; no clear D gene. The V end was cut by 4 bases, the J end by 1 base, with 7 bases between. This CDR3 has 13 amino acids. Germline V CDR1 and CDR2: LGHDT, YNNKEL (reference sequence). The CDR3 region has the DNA TGTGCCAGCAGCCTCCATCAGAACACTGAAGCTTTCTTT. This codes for CASSLHQNTEAFF.

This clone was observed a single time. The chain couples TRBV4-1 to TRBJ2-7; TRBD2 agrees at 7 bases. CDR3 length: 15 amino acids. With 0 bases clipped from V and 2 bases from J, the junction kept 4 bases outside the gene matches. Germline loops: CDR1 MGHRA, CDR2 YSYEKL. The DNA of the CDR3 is TGCGCCAGCAGCCAAGATTTAAGCGGGACCTACGAGCAGTACTTC. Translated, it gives CASSQDLSGTYEQYF.

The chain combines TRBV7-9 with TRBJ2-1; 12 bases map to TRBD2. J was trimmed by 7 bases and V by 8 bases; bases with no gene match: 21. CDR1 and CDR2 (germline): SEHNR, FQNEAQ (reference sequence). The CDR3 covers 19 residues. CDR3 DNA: TGTGCCAGCCTCAGGACACCTACTAGACTAGCGGGAGTGGGAAATGAGCAGTTCTTC. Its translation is CASLRTPTRLAGVGNEQFF.